Included here is one TCR beta chain sequence, with context. No cognate antigen has been identified for it. Base-call qualities are not available, and no considerably larger clone is one nucleotide away. This record comes from a study of shared clonotypes between healthy human individuals (dated by TCRdb to 2020 to 2022). About the full investigation: Two women and three men aged 18 to 49 years were included in the cohort. For each donor, three plates each were used for CD4 naive and CD4 memory, two plates were used for CD8 naive, and one plate was used for CD8 memory. To estimate repertoire size and how much clonotype sharing occurs between individuals, the study deeply sequenced the blood TCR repertoires of 4 to 6 healthy adults. To increase sequencing depth and limit assay-specific biases, different laboratories used diverse techniques to prepare libraries and sequence TCR repertoires. Per donor, leukapheresis produced somewhere between about 0.85 and 10 billion PBMCs. Overall study outcomes, separate from this receptor: Higher generation probabilities were observed for clonotypes shared by all four sorted-subset donors than for non-shared clonotypes. Across a handful of donors, around 5% of naive CD4, approximately 3.6% of naive CD8, about 2% of memory CD4, and under 0.45% of memory CD8 clonotypes were shared. Larger estimated clonotype richness was generally found for naive subsets than for memory subsets. Because the study included a small number of donors, the genetic and exposure-history diversity represented was limited. Rarefaction of sorted-subset datasets indicated incomplete sequencing despite the large sequencing depth. Sampling was limited to blood, and TCR repertoires in tissue likely differ from TCR repertoires in blood. Pairwise subsampling indicated that sequencing depth was expected to affect the degree of clonotype sharing among donors.

Reading from cysteine to phenylalanine, the CDR3 counts 17 amino acids. Only the CDR3 DNA is retained, 51 bases long and in frame from the first base. V has 5 bases trimmed and J has 4 bases trimmed; junction bases matching no gene number 15. Based on the germline V gene (reference sequence), the CDR1 and CDR2 sequences are SGHNT and YYREEE. The donors were healthy, HIV-negative adults with no recently reported acute infections or vaccinations. Every donor was a Caucasian adult residing in Nashville, Tennessee, USA. Magnetic negative selection was used to enrich CD4+ T cells, after which naive cells were positively selected on CD45RA and the negative fraction became the memory subset. Blood was collected by leukapheresis, and PBMCs were isolated by Ficoll-Histopaque density gradient centrifugation and then cryopreserved in liquid nitrogen vapor phase. Purity and quantity of every magnetically sorted T cell population were checked by analytical flow cytometry. Genomic DNA was isolated from every sorted fraction and measured by UV absorbance on a Nanodrop 2000c.

Using the deep immunoSEQ assay, multiplex PCR amplified TCR CDR3 regions from genomic DNA. Genomic DNA extracted from each cell subset was distributed evenly over all wells of several immunoSEQ 96-well plates, and each plate served as one replicate. For sorted subsets, about 210 ng of genomic DNA, equivalent to 30,000 or so T cell genomes, went into each replicate PCR. The purified libraries were quantified using a Qubit 3.0 fluorometer, sized with a Bioanalyzer 2100, and then quantified again using the KAPA Library Quantification kit. A separate single-read 150-cycle Illumina NextSeq 550 flow cell was used to sequence each immunoSEQ 96-well plate. The authors' analysis ran thus. Because the immunoSEQ output included only junctional sequences and no quality scores, the filtering could not be the same as the filtering used for full-length reads. To assign V/J genes and CDR3, sequences were annotated using PyIR, a Python wrapper for IgBLAST v1.9, with IMGT germline references. Reads were removed for weak V/J assignments (E-value above 1e-6), missing CDR3, stop codons, out-of-frame junctions, or ambiguous translated residues. A V3J clonotype was defined by an identical inferred V gene, J gene, and CDR3 amino acid sequence. Percentage overlap between repertoires was computed as shared unique clonotypes divided by the size of the smaller repertoire. RTK rarefaction, the Chao1 estimator, and Recon v2.1 estimates of unobserved clonotypes were used to assess repertoire richness. Generation probabilities for all TCRbeta clonotypes obtained by the gDNA method from a handful of donors were computed using OLGA. The source is immuneACCESS, and TCRdb retained only in-frame sequences with V and J called. Part of the clones is not carried over; for the studies checked, unresolved V genes explain less than half of this, and the remainder is unexplained. From that table come the V and J calls and clone size; the DNA was used to work out D and trimming. For this sample there are over 2 million clones; around 90% appear just once. The ten most abundant clones make up approximately 0.41% of the sample.

Rearrangement joined TRBV5-4 to TRBJ2-5; 9 bases in between match TRBD2. The clonotype originates from a man between 18 and 29 years old in good health. Some clones in this sample may be carry-over from other donors' samples. The sequencing sample was made of naive CD4+ T cells from PBMCs. The sample's cell subset or site label, in plain terms: CD45RA+ positively selected. CDR3 region: CASRLSGAGGMGETQYF. In nucleotide form, the sequence is TGTGCCAGCAGACTATCCGGAGCGGGAGGTATGGGAGAGACCCAGTACTTC.